This T cell receptor beta chain emerged from a study of response to subunit inactivated influenza vaccine. TCRdb reprocessed the RT-PCR reads via MiXCR and lists one record per CDR3 protein. The data show 650,000 to 800,000 distinct CDR3 sequences, approximately 13% seen once. Only a few counts were recorded for this clonotype. What it binds is unknown. CDR1 is MNHEY, CDR2 SVGAGI, per germline. This CDR3 comprises 14 residues. V was trimmed by 3 bases and J by 5 bases, leaving 13 bases between them. Study-wide results and caveats: It was the authors' suggestion that each seasonal influenza vaccination recruits few new T cells.

The J gene is TRBJ1-1, the V gene TRBV6-5; D may be TRBD1 (6 bases). The sequencing here drew on PBMCs from blood, taken about 14 days before vaccination. This clonotype originated in a man aged 45-65 years who received an inactivated influenza vaccine. CDR3 coding DNA: TGTGCCAGCAGTTATCCCGACAGGCTAACTGAAGCTTTCTTT. It yields the protein CASSYPDRLTEAFF.